The source of this T cell receptor (beta chain) is a study of OX40 agonist ivuxolimab in advanced cancers. For this clone: Its antigen remains unidentified.

Assay used: immunoSEQ multiplex PCR; TCRdb lists only in-frame clones, some missing. Among 100,000 to 110,000 clones listed, around 93% were seen once. CDR1 is MDHEN, CDR2 SYDVKM, per germline. After removal of 2 bases from V and 6 bases from J, the junction contained 6 bases not matched to a gene. The CDR3 length is 15 residues. Points from the study as a whole: The antigen specificity of the peripheral T cells (those that were expanded) was not determined. At 0.1 to 3.0 mg/kg, CD4+ and CD8+ blood T cells expanded clonally by week 6. Normalized T-cell clonal expansion was also low in a subset of nonresponders.

The chain combines TRBV28 with TRBJ2-1; 8 bases fit TRBD1. The material sequenced was CD4+ or CD8+ T cells sorted from blood, taken in a trial of the OX40 agonist ivuxolimab. The origin of this receptor is an adult with an advanced solid tumor such as melanoma, head and neck, liver or kidney cancer. The CDR3 DNA sequence: TGTGCCAGCAGTTTACCCGACAGGGGTGGCAATGAGCAGTTCTTC. Translating gives CASSLPDRGGNEQFF.